This TCR beta chain appears in the sequencing data of a study of blood T cell repertoires in COVID-19. The repertoire was sequenced with immunoSEQ multiplex PCR; TCRdb's copy has only in-frame clones and lacks some. The sample has about 62,000 clones; 85% to 90% are singletons. The CDR3 is 15 residues long. Germline loops: CDR1 SGHRS, CDR2 YFSETQ. V lost 2 bases, J lost 0 bases, and 3 bases stayed unmatched. The origin of this receptor is a woman in her sixties or seventies with COVID-19, enrolled during active disease. This chain joins TRBV5-1 and TRBJ1-1; 8 bases are shared with TRBD1. Sequencing was performed on peripheral blood. Written as DNA, the CDR3 is TGCGCCAGCAGCTTTACAGGGGGTATGAACACTGAAGCTTTCTTT. Amino acids: CASSFTGGMNTEAFF.